What follows is one TCR beta chain and its context. This sample stems from a study of T cells in Graves' hyperthyroidism and ophthalmopathy. From RNA transcripts, TCR beta CDR3 regions were amplified. A set of HTBI primers served as the primers for a first-round RT-PCR of the TCR CDR3. TCRdb recomputed calls from the multiplex PCR reads with MiXCR, one row per CDR3 protein. The repertoire holds around 690,000 distinct CDR3 sequences, with less than 25% as singletons. The sample consisted of blood. This TCR was recovered from a man aged 25 to 45 with Graves' ophthalmopathy.

CDR3 DNA: TGTGCCAGCAGTGCGCAGCTCCAAGCCGAAGCTTTCTTT. Protein product: CASSAQLQAEAFF. The V call is TRBV6-1, the J call TRBJ1-1; D not certain. The CDR3 extends over 13 amino acids. Trimming shortened V by 4 bases and J by 8 bases, and 14 bases separated the two germline ends. Germline V gene data show CDR1 as MNHNS and CDR2 as SASEGT.